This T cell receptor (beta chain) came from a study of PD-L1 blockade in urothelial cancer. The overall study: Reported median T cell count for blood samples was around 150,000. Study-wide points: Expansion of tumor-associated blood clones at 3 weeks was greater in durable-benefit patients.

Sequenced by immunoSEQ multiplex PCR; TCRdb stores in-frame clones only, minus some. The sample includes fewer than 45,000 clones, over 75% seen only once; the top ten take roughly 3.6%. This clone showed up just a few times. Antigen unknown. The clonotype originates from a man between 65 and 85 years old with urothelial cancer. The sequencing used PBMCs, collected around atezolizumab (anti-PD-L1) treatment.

The chain's CDR3 is CASSPRTGELFF. The CDR3 DNA is TGCGCCAGCAGCCCCCGGACCGGGGAGCTGTTTTTT. V is TRBV4-3 and J is TRBJ2-2; D is undetermined. Germline CDR1 LGHNA, CDR2 YSLEER. With 4 bases removed from V and 5 bases from J, the gap between germline ends came to 5 bases. The CDR3 is 12 residues long.